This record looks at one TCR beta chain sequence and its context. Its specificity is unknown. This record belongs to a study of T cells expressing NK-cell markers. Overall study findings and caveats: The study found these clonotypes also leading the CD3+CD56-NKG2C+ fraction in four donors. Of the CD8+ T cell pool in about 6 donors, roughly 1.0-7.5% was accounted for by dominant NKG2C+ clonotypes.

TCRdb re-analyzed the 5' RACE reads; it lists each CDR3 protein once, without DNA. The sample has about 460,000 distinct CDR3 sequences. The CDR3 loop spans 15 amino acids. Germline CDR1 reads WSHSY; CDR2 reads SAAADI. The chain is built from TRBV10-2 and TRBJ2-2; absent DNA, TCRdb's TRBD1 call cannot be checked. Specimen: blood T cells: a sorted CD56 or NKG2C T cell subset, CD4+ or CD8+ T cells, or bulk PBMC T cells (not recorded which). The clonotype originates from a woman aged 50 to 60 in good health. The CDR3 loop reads CASTLPGQGAGELFF.